This TCR beta chain was recovered during a study of blood T cells in healthy people across ages (dated by TCRdb to between 2015 and 2017). About the investigation overall: In model experiments, roughly one uniquely barcoded TCR beta cDNA molecule per two T cells was captured by template switching. Donors were grouped into four age groups: young (average roughly 15 years), middle-aged (around 39), aged (around 56) and long-lived (about 90). Age-related changes in TCR beta repertoire diversity were measured in the study by deep sequencing normalized with unique cDNA molecular identifiers. To avoid experimental bias, donors of different ages were distributed randomly across sequencing lanes. The study analyzed two additional independent replicas of 1 million unique cDNA reads from the same blood draw for two donors, one aged 18 to 29 and one aged 80 or older. The research as a whole found: Because profiling used bulk unsorted PBMCs, naive and antigen-experienced compartments could not be compared conclusively. Observed TCR beta diversity per million T cells fell roughly linearly with age, and a significant reduction was already apparent by age roughly 40. There was a strong correlation between observed TCR beta diversity and the percentage of naive T cells measured by flow cytometry. Donor CMV infection status was unknown, potentially confounding age-related changes in expanded clonotypes. Estimates of total diversity based on one million sequenced T cells were regarded as lower bounds and as underestimates. Compared with the aged group, the long-lived group had more naive CD4+ T cells, fewer expanded clones and increased TCR diversity, suggesting age selection.

Library preparation employed 5' RACE. These reads were obtained on an Illumina HiSeq 2500. A second PCR of roughly 7 to 11 cycles was run with a J-beta primer mix and a sample-barcoded 5' primer. A template-switch 5' adaptor carrying 12 random nucleotides introduced a unique molecular identifier onto each TCR beta cDNA molecule. At least 3 million CDR3-containing paired-end reads were obtained from each sample. First-strand cDNA was synthesized from all RNA with the Mint cDNA synthesis kit, primed by a TRBC-specific oligonucleotide. Following uracil-DNA glycosylase treatment, all cDNA underwent a first 18-cycle PCR with the universal primers M1SS and BC2_uni_R. Concerning the study's data processing: For normalization, 1 million high-quality reads were randomly selected from each sample, with every read carrying a distinct molecular identifier. Instead of being binned into consensus sequences, reads that shared molecular identifiers were thrown out. CDR3 identification, clonotype clustering and error correction used MiTCR with a Q25 quality threshold and the strictest error-elimination algorithm. A nonparametric unseen species model with Euler transformation was used to estimate lower-bound total TCR beta diversity. The public reads were reprocessed in TCRdb via fastp at Q25 and MiXCR, keeping in-frame beta chains. Every CDR3 protein is listed once, alongside the most common genes and DNA of its rows. V and J calls and clone size were set by TCRdb, not the authors. This sample comprises about 730,000 distinct CDR3 sequences, roughly 44% of them detected only once. The ten largest clones add up to less than 25% of the sample.

Reading from cysteine to phenylalanine, the CDR3 counts 14 amino acids. Of the read, only the CDR3 DNA is kept; its 42 bases are in frame from base 1. As encoded in the germline V gene, CDR1 is SGHTA while CDR2 is FQGNSA. V is pared back by 6 bases and J by 4 bases, with 16 bases lying between the germline termini. On this clonotype itself: Its antigen remains unidentified. No much larger clonotype is one base removed from it; base qualities were not supplied.

The donors were roughly 39 Caucasian individuals from Russia, aged roughly 6 to 100 years, who were systemically healthy. Ten milliliters of peripheral blood were drawn from each donor into EDTA-treated Vacutainer tubes. Ficoll-Paque density-gradient centrifugation was used to isolate PBMCs, with at least 6.5 million per sample. Total RNA, at least 6 micrograms per sample, was extracted from PBMCs with Trizol reagent. Naive CD45RAhigh/CD27high T cell percentages were measured by flow cytometry on a PBMC aliquot from every donor. The chain joins TRBV7-2 to TRBJ2-7; TRBD2 could be the D gene, as 6 bases match. This clonotype was obtained from a woman aged 55-70 years in good health. Sample: blood. The sequence in DNA is TGTGCCAGCAGTCATAGCGGTCCCGTGTACGAGCAGTACTTC. This is translated as CASSHSGPVYEQYF.